The 7 T cell receptor beta chains below all came from one sample that was sequenced in a study of identical twins. TCRdb ran MiXCR on the 5' RACE reads and lists one entry per CDR3 protein. Counted here are under 450,000 distinct CDR3 sequences, about a fifth occurring once; the ten biggest clones make up roughly 12%. The sample taken for sequencing was naive T cells sorted from blood. All receptors come from a man in his fifties in good health.

This clonotype was counted many times. The chain has TRBV4-2 and TRBJ2-2; D is ambiguous. The CDR3 spans 16 residues. Trimming left V 1 base short and J 3 bases short, with 12 bases between. CDR1 is LGHNA, CDR2 YNFKEQ, per germline. CDR3 loop: CASSQVSSRDTGELFF. In DNA form, the CDR3 reads TGTGCCAGCAGCCAAGTATCGTCAAGGGACACCGGGGAGCTGTTTTTT.

This clonotype was counted between two and nine times. This chain uses TRBV19 with TRBJ1-1; perhaps TRBD1 as D (6 bases). The CDR3 loop spans 15 amino acids. V dropped 4 bases and J dropped 1 base, with 13 bases sitting between them. CDR1 is LNHDA and CDR2 is SQIVND in the germline V gene (reference sequence). CDR3 residues: CASSRGGHKNTEAFF. As DNA, the CDR3 is TGTGCCAGTAGTAGGGGGGGACACAAGAACACTGAAGCTTTCTTT.

The table lists this clonotype with many counts. The genes are TRBV5-1 and TRBJ2-7; 8 positions agree with TRBD2. The CDR3 has 14 amino acids. Germline CDR1 and CDR2: SGHRS and YFSETQ. J was trimmed by 7 bases and V by 4 bases; bases with no gene match: 10. CDR3 protein: CASSPSGGLREQYF. CDR3 bases: TGCGCCAGCAGCCCTTCGGGGGGGCTTCGTGAGCAGTACTTC. The whole variable domain, remainder taken from reference TRBV5-1 and TRBJ2-7, is KAGVTQTPRYLIKTRGQQVTLSCSPISGHRSVSWYQQTPGQGLQFLFEYFSETQRNKGNFPGRFSGRQFSNSRSEMNVSTLELGDSALYLCASSPSGGLREQYFGPGTRLTVT.

This clonotype was detected ten times or more. The V call is TRBV5-1, the J call TRBJ2-1; tentatively, D is TRBD2 (6 bases). Looked up from germline, CDR1 is SGHRS and CDR2 is YFSETQ. The CDR3 length is 12 residues. The V and J ends lost 0 bases and 10 bases respectively, with 8 bases between them. CDR3 nucleotide sequence: TGCGCCAGCAGCTTGGCGGGAGAGGAGCAGTTCTTC. Protein sequence: CASSLAGEEQFF. Full variable domain (outside the CDR3, taken from reference TRBV5-1 and TRBJ2-1): KAGVTQTPRYLIKTRGQQVTLSCSPISGHRSVSWYQQTPGQGLQFLFEYFSETQRNKGNFPGRFSGRQFSNSRSEMNVSTLELGDSALYLCASSLAGEEQFFGPGTRLTVL.

The chain joins TRBV20-1 to TRBJ2-7, with 8 positions matching TRBD1. This CDR3 region has 15 residues. CDR1 is DFQATT, CDR2 SNEGSKA, per germline (reference sequence). J lost 3 bases, V lost 5 bases, and 12 bases had no gene match. CDR3 in amino acids: CSAQDRVKWVYEQYF. The CDR3 nucleotides are TGCAGTGCTCAGGACAGGGTTAAGTGGGTCTACGAGCAGTACTTC.

The chain employs TRBV20-1 and TRBJ2-1; 8 bases align to TRBD2. The CDR3 consists of 13 residues. Germline V gives CDR1 DFQATT, CDR2 SNEGSKA (reference sequence). With 6 bases clipped from V and 8 bases from J, the junction kept 9 bases outside the gene matches. CDR3 amino acids: CSAPGTSSDEQFF. In nucleotides, the CDR3 is TGCAGTGCGCCCGGGACTAGTAGCGATGAGCAGTTCTTC.

This clonotype was picked up many times. The rearrangement links TRBV20-1 to TRBJ1-4; weak D call: TRBD1 (5 bases). Germline CDR1 DFQATT, CDR2 SNEGSKA (reference sequence). Deletions cut 1 base from V and 2 bases from J, with 8 bases between. The CDR3 contains 14 residues. The CDR3 region is CSARAGSTNEKLFF. In nucleotides, the CDR3 is TGCAGTGCTAGAGCAGGGTCTACTAATGAAAAACTGTTTTTT.